Below are 2 T cell receptor beta chains sequenced from a single sample in a study of blood T cell repertoires in COVID-19. Method: immunoSEQ multiplex PCR; TCRdb's copy keeps in-frame clones and lacks some. The repertoire holds some 170,000 clones, with 65% to 85% as singletons. Sequences were obtained from PBMCs or T cells enriched from blood (not recorded which). The receptors were sampled from a middle-aged man who had recovered from COVID-19.

The chain uses TRBV7-9 and TRBJ2-1; 12 bases agree with TRBD1. Per the germline V gene, CDR1 is SEHNR and CDR2 is FQNEAQ (reference sequence). This CDR3 has 13 residues. The V and J ends lost 8 bases and 8 bases, in that order; junction bases with no gene match: 4. The CDR3 DNA reads TGTGCCAGCCTCGGGACAGGGGGCTATGAGCAGTTCTTC. Protein: CASLGTGGYEQFF. Looking up the rest from reference TRBV7-9 and TRBJ2-1 gives the full variable domain: DTGVSQNPRHKITKRGQNVTFRCDPISEHNRLYWYRQTLGQGPEFLTYFQNEAQLEKSRLLSDRFSAERPKGSFSTLEIQRTEQGDSAMYLCASLGTGGYEQFFGPGTRLTVL.

V usage is TRBV5-4 and J usage is TRBJ2-3, with a weak D call TRBD2 (6 bases). The germline CDR1 and CDR2 sequences are SGHNT and YYREEE (reference sequence). The V end was cut by 7 bases, the J end by 4 bases, with 19 bases between. This CDR3 has 15 residues. CDR3 protein: CASVRGAGSADTQYF. The CDR3 DNA sequence: TGTGCCAGCGTGAGGGGAGCGGGTAGCGCAGATACGCAGTATTTT.